A selection of T cell receptor beta chains follows, all from one sample in a study of shared clonotypes between healthy human individuals. Data came from immunoSEQ multiplex PCR; TCRdb stores just in-frame clones and leaves some out. The data contain 2,100,000 or so clones, roughly 95% of them singletons. The sample comprised naive CD4+ T cells sorted from blood. These TCRs come from a man younger than 30 in good health. The CDR3 runs from the conserved cysteine through the conserved F or W. D genes are given only for firm matches. Not all rows give a size; the values are once, few, many and, for expanded clones, a class.

>TRBV11-2|-|-|TRBJ2-7
TGTGCCAGCAGCTTAGATCAGAAGTTCGAGCAGTACTTC
CASSLDQKFEQYF
>TRBV9|-|-|TRBJ1-5
TGTGCCAGCAGCGTAGAGGGTAATAATCAGCCCCAGCATTTT
CASSVEGNNQPQHF
>TRBV5-1|-|TRBD1|TRBJ1-1
TGCGCCAGCAGCCTCAACAGGGGGCTCGCTGAAGCTTTCTTT
CASSLNRGLAEAFF
>TRBV19|-|TRBD1|TRBJ1-5
TGTGCCAGTAGCCTTGGGACAGTCAATCAGCCCCAGCATTTT
CASSLGTVNQPQHF
>TRBV30|-|-|TRBJ1-1
TGTGCCTGGATGTTTTGGGCTGCCACTGAAGCTTTCTTT
CAWMFWAATEAFF
>TRBV10-1|-|-|TRBJ2-3
TGCGCCAGCAGTGATGGGGGAAGAGGAGATACGCAGTATTTT
CASSDGGRGDTQYF
>TRBV19|-|-|TRBJ2-7
TGTGCCAGTAGTATAACATCGAGCGAGCAGTACTTC
CASSITSSEQYF
>TRBV7-2|-|TRBD1|TRBJ1-5
TGTGCCAGCAGCGGAGGAGGGGGACAGGGGTCCCAGCATTTT
CASSGGGGQGSQHF
>TRBV6-4|-|-|TRBJ2-2
TGTGCCAGCAGTGACTTGTGGGAATCCAACACCGGGGAGCTGTTTTTT
CASSDLWESNTGELFF
>TRBV5-1|once|-|TRBJ1-2
TGCGCCAGCAGCCACGGGGTCTATGGCTACACCTTC
CASSHGVYGYTF
>TRBV5-1|once|TRBD1|TRBJ1-1
TGCGCCAGCAGCTTGGCCATGGGGGACAGGGTACGACATGAAGCTTTCTTT
CASSLAMGDRVRHEAFF
>TRBV6-5|few|-|TRBJ1-6
TGTGCCAGCAGTCCCTTGGACAGCTATAATTCACCCCTCCACTTT
CASSPLDSYNSPLHF
>TRBV30|-|-|TRBJ1-4
TGTGCCTGGAGACTACAGGGCCGCTACGAAAAACTGTTTTTT
CAWRLQGRYEKLFF
>TRBV7-6|-|-|TRBJ2-3
TGTGCCAGCAGTCCATCGAGCTCTAGCACAGATACGCAGTATTTT
CASSPSSSSTDTQYF
>TRBV20-1|-|-|TRBJ1-2
TGCAGTGCTAGTCCGGGATATGGCTACACCTTC
CSASPGYGYTF
>TRBV7-3|-|-|TRBJ1-1
TGTGCCAGCAGCTTATCGGTAAACACTGAAGCTTTCTTT
CASSLSVNTEAFF
>TRBV10-3|-|-|TRBJ2-7
TGTGCCATCAGTGAGCGTCGGGCGACCGACTCCTACGAGCAGTACTTC
CAISERRATDSYEQYF
>TRBV6-4|-|TRBD1|TRBJ1-5
TGTGCCAGCAGTCAGGGGGAAAGTCAGCCCCAGCATTTT
CASSQGESQPQHF
>TRBV5-1|once|TRBD2|TRBJ2-7
TGCGCCAGCAGCTGGGGTAGCGGGGGCTACGAGCAGTACTTC
CASSWGSGGYEQYF
>TRBV5-1|-|TRBD2|TRBJ2-1
TGCGCCAGCAGCTCCGGGACTAGCGGTAGGGCCTACAATGAGCAGTTCTTC
CASSSGTSGRAYNEQFF
>TRBV7-2|once|-|TRBJ1-4
TGTGCCAGCAGCTTAGAGGGGGTGACTAATGAAAAACTGTTTTTT
CASSLEGVTNEKLFF
>TRBV7-8|-|-|TRBJ2-1
TGTGCCAGCAGCCCCGGGCCCTCTTACAATGAGCAGTTCTTC
CASSPGPSYNEQFF
>TRBV27|-|TRBD1|TRBJ1-2
TGTGCCGGACAGGGGATCTATGGCTACACCTTC
CAGQGIYGYTF
>TRBV6-1|-|-|TRBJ2-2
TGTGCCAGCAGTGCTACAGGGAACACCGGGGAGCTGTTTTTT
CASSATGNTGELFF
>TRBV5-5|-|TRBD1|TRBJ2-7
TGTGCCAGCAGTTGGGACAGGGGGTGGTACGAGCAGTACTTC
CASSWDRGWYEQYF
>TRBV19|-|TRBD1|TRBJ1-1
TGTGCCAGTAGTATTAAGGGGACAGGGGCGGTCACTGAAGCTTTCTTT
CASSIKGTGAVTEAFF
>TRBV10-3|-|TRBD1|TRBJ1-6
TGTGCCACGCATGGACAGGGGAATTCACCCCTCCACTTT
CATHGQGNSPLHF
>TRBV4-1|-|-|TRBJ1-3
TGCGCCAGCAGCCAAGACGGAGTCGGACAGGGAAACACCATATATTTT
CASSQDGVGQGNTIYF
>TRBV28|-|TRBD1|TRBJ1-4
TGTGCCACCGGGACAGGGAACCAAAAACTGTTTTTT
CATGTGNQKLFF